A selection of T cell receptor beta chains follows, all from one sample in a study of cytomegalovirus exposure and HLA in healthy donors. TCRdb's copy holds only in-frame clones and misses some; the assay was immunoSEQ multiplex PCR. The sample shows around 130,000 clones, about 74% of them seen only once. Input material: PBMCs. The receptors come from a man aged 40-49 years in good health and CMV-seropositive. Each CDR3 is given with its conserved first and last residue. The order of the fields is D gene, V gene, clone size, J gene, CDR3 DNA, CDR3 protein. D genes are given only for firm matches. Size is stated for part of the rows, as once, few or many counts, or as a class when the clone is expanded.

>.|TRBV5-6|.|TRBJ2-1
TGTGCCAGCAGCTCCGGGACTTACAATGAGCAGTTCTTC
CASSSGTYNEQFF
>.|TRBV12-5|.|TRBJ2-1
TGTGCTAGTGGTTTAAGGGAGCAGGAGCAGTTCTTC
CASGLREQEQFF
>.|TRBV27|.|TRBJ2-7
TGTGCCAGCAGTTCGATCCCCGGGAATTCGGCCTACGAGCAGTACTTC
CASSSIPGNSAYEQYF
>TRBD2|TRBV4-1|.|TRBJ2-3
TGCGCCAGCAGGTTTGGAGCGGGGACCACAGATACGCAGTATTTT
CASRFGAGTTDTQYF
>.|TRBV18|few|TRBJ1-1
TGTGCCAGCTCGTTCGACAGGTTGAACACTGAAGCTTTCTTT
CASSFDRLNTEAFF
>.|TRBV6-6|.|TRBJ2-2
TGTGCCAGCAGTCGGTTGGCCGGGGAGCTGTTTTTT
CASSRLAGELFF
>TRBD2|TRBV7-6|.|TRBJ2-7
TGTGCCAGCAGCTTAGCGGCGGGAGCTCACTACGAGCAGTACTTC
CASSLAAGAHYEQYF
>.|TRBV19|.|TRBJ2-7
TGTGCCAGTAGTATAGATAGGGAGTCCTACGAGCAGTACTTC
CASSIDRESYEQYF
>TRBD1|TRBV27|.|TRBJ1-2
TGTGCCAGCAGTGGGGGGACAGGGAACTATGGCTACACCTTC
CASSGGTGNYGYTF
>.|TRBV19|once|TRBJ1-2
TGTGCCAGTAGTGGCGGGAAGAACTATGGCTACACCTTC
CASSGGKNYGYTF
>TRBD1|TRBV6-1|.|TRBJ1-5
TGTGCCAGCCTCACACGGGGCAGGGGGGAACAGCCCCAGCATTTT
CASLTRGRGEQPQHF
>TRBD1|TRBV5-5|once|TRBJ2-7
TGTGCCAGCAGCCGGGACAGAGCCTACGAGCAGTACTTC
CASSRDRAYEQYF
>TRBD2|TRBV6-5|.|TRBJ2-3
TGTGCCAGCAGAGAAGCGGGAGGCACAGATACGCAGTATTTT
CASREAGGTDTQYF
>TRBD1|TRBV28|.|TRBJ2-7
TGTGCCAGCAGTTTATTGGCAGGGGGCGAGCAGTACTTC
CASSLLAGGEQYF
>.|TRBV19|.|TRBJ2-7
TGTGCCAGTAGTATAAGGCCCCGGGGGGCCGCCTACGAGCAGTACTTC
CASSIRPRGAAYEQYF
>TRBD1|TRBV27|.|TRBJ2-2
TGTGCCAGCCGCCGGGACAGGGGTACGAACACCGGGGAGCTGTTTTTT
CASRRDRGTNTGELFF
>TRBD2|TRBV7-9|.|TRBJ2-7
TGTGCCAGCAGCTTACCTACCCGGGAAGCGGGAGAGTTTTGGAACGAGCAGTACTTC
CASSLPTREAGEFWNEQYF
>.|TRBV19|.|TRBJ2-2
TGTGCCAGTAGTGCCCCCAGGGGAAACACCGGGGAGCTGTTTTTT
CASSAPRGNTGELFF
>.|TRBV27|.|TRBJ1-5
TGTGCCAGCAGTTTTGAGGCCCGTCAGCCCCAGCATTTT
CASSFEARQPQHF